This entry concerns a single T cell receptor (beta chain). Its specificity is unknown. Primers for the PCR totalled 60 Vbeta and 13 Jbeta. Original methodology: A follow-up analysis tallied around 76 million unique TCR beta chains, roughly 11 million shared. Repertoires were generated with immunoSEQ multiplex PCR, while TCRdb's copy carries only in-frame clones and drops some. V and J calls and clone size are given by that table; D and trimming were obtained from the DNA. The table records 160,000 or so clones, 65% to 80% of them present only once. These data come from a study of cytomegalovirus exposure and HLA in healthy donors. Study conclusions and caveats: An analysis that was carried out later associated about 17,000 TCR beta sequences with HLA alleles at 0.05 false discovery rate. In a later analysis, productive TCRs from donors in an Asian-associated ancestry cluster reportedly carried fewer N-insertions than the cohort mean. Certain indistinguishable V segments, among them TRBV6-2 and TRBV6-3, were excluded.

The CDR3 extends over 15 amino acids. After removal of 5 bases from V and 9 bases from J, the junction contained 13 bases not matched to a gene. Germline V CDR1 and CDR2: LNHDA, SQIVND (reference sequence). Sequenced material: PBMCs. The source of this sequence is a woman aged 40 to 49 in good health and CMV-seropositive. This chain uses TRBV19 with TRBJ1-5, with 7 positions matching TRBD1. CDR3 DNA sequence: TGTGCCAGTAGTTACATTTCGGGACAGCTATCGCCCCAGCATTTT. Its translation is CASSYISGQLSPQHF.